The 7 T cell receptor beta chains listed next were all sequenced from one sample in a study of T-cell reconstitution after alpha-beta-depleted transplantation in children. TCRbeta library preparation incorporated unique molecular identifiers. TCRdb recomputed calls from the PCR reads with MiXCR, one row per CDR3 protein. The profile covers some 190,000 distinct CDR3 sequences, with 11% appearing a single time and under 15% taken by the ten largest. The sequences come from PBMCs, collected before TCRalphabeta/CD19-depleted stem cell transplant. These receptors were obtained from a boy aged 2 to 10 with acute myeloid leukemia, due to receive a stem cell transplant.

The sample holds many counts of this clonotype. The chain couples TRBV4-1 to TRBJ1-5; no definite D call. This CDR3 comprises 14 residues. The germline V gene encodes CDR1 MGHRA and CDR2 YSYEKL. Trimming removed 0 bases at V and 0 bases at J, with 3 bases between. The CDR3 spells CASSQEFSNQPQHF. DNA of the CDR3: TGCGCCAGCAGCCAAGAGTTTAGCAATCAGCCCCAGCATTTT.

This clonotype has at least ten counts. The J gene is TRBJ2-5, the V gene TRBV15, with a weak D call TRBD1 (6 bases). V was cut by 3 bases and J by 10 bases, with 18 bases left in between. Per the germline V gene, CDR1 is LNHNV and CDR2 is YYDKDF (reference sequence). The CDR3 is 14 amino acids. The CDR3 region has the DNA TGTGCCACCAGCAGCCCGGGACACCCAAAGGACCAGTACTTC. Its protein is CATSSPGHPKDQYF.

This clonotype showed up many times. The chain combines TRBV20-1 with TRBJ1-5; no definite D call. The CDR3 totals 17 residues. From germline, CDR1 is DFQATT and CDR2 SNEGSKA (reference sequence). V lost 1 base to trimming and J lost 4 bases, with 20 bases between them. CDR3 DNA: TGCAGTGCTAGAGTTAAGGGAATAAATACGGGGAATCAGCCCCAGCATTTT. It translates to CSARVKGINTGNQPQHF.

This clonotype occurred many times. The chain recombines TRBV20-1 with TRBJ2-7, with D perhaps TRBD1 (6 bases). CDR1 is DFQATT, CDR2 SNEGSKA, per germline (reference sequence). CDR3 length: 12 residues. V was shortened by 1 base and J by 7 bases, with 11 bases between the two germline ends. CDR3 in amino acids: CSARGGTQEQYV. The CDR3 DNA sequence: TGCAGTGCTAGAGGAGGGACACAAGAGCAGTACGTC.

In this sample, this clonotype turned up many times. The rearrangement uses TRBV11-1 and TRBJ1-2, with unresolved D. The CDR3 runs 14 residues. The ends were cut back, 5 bases at V and 4 bases at J, with 14 bases in the middle. Germline V gene sequence: CDR1 SGHAT, CDR2 FQDESV (reference sequence). In DNA form, the CDR3 reads TGTGCCAGCAGCCCAAAGGAGACTTTCTATGGCTACACCTTC. This sequence encodes CASSPKETFYGYTF.

This clonotype appeared many times. V usage is TRBV12-3 or TRBV12-4 and J usage is TRBJ2-2; 7 nucleotides agree with TRBD2. The CDR3 length is 14 residues. V was clipped by 8 bases and J by 0 bases; unmatched bases: 3. CDR3 nucleotide sequence: TGTGCCAGCTCCCTAGCGGCGAACACCGGGGAGCTGTTTTTT. This translates into CASSLAANTGELFF.

This clonotype was counted ten times or more. This chain connects TRBV24-1 to TRBJ2-2; D is tentatively TRBD1 or TRBD2 (5 bases each). V lost 3 bases and J lost 0, with 16 bases in between. CDR1 is KGHDR and CDR2 is SFDVKD in the germline V gene. The length of the CDR3 is 18 residues. CDR3 region: CATSDPLLRGANTGELFF. DNA for the CDR3: TGTGCCACCAGTGATCCCTTACTACGGGGCGCGAACACCGGGGAGCTGTTTTTT.